This T cell receptor (beta chain) was found in a study of T cell responses to AZD1222 COVID-19 vaccine (dated by TCRdb to the early 2020s). Context from the whole study: AZD1222 recipients whose second dose came at about 4 weeks and those whose second dose came at about 12 weeks were combined into one group, since spike-specific TCR depth and breadth did not differ between the two schedules. A total of 230 to 250 trial participants underwent TCR sequencing, of whom approximately 200 had received two doses of AZD1222 and approximately 26 had received two doses of the MenACWY control vaccine. Trial participants were enrolled by age into subgroups of 18-55, 56-69 and 70-plus years, and roughly 160, 29 and 62 TCR-sequenced participants, respectively, were included in these subgroups.

The study at large found these results: No day 14 peak-response samples were available, so repertoires were characterized only after the peak T cell response. In the small 56-69-year group, the increase in depth fell short of significance, most likely because of low power. The whole spike protein was spanned by vaccine-associated CD4 TCRs, and dominant responses were seen in regions 160-218 and 743-854. Conclusions about previously exposed vaccinees are limited, since just a handful of AZD1222 recipients were seropositive for SARS-CoV-2 at baseline. Participants were mostly white British and included more females than males, and it was suggested by the authors that clonal diversity may have been underestimated. Spike-specific TCR breadth and depth rose significantly after two AZD1222 doses compared with day 0 and with MenACWY recipients. Epitopes outside the regions mutated in the B.1.351 and B.1.1.7 variants were reportedly recognized by nearly half of the unique spike-specific TCRs.

The CDR3 regions of human TCRbeta chains were analyzed by immunosequencing. The published analysis was carried out like this. TCRs in the repertoires were matched against a reference library of SARS-CoV-2-specific TCRs that had been generated with the MIRA antigen-specificity platform. Breadth was defined as the fraction of unique TCRs that were SARS-CoV-2-associated. Depth was defined as the fraction of total T cells that were SARS-CoV-2-associated. Using the MIRA data, each spike-specific TCR was mapped to the spike region that the TCR reacts to and placed in a CD4 or CD8 class. Log10-transformed breadth and depth values were compared by one-way ANOVA with Sidak's multiple comparisons tests. TCRdb retrieved this table from immuneACCESS and kept in-frame rearrangements only. Not all clones are present; in checked studies, unresolved V genes account for under half, and no reason is known for the remainder. That table is the source of V, J and clone size, and D and trimming were worked out from the DNA. The sample table contains around 100,000 clones; only one count was recorded for 88% of them. Of the sample, under 2% falls within the top ten clones.

The germline V gene sets CDR1 to SNHLY and CDR2 to FYNNEI. The junction shows trimming of 4 bases on V and 1 base on J, plus 9 bases between the germline ends. CDR3 length: 14 amino acids, cysteine to phenylalanine. CDR3 DNA is the only sequence kept; it has 42 bases, read in frame from the first base. As regards this clone: This clone's antigen is unknown. It has no much larger one-base neighbor in the sample; base qualities were not kept.

This sample's time point label indicates: baseline before first vaccination. Vaccinee samples came from UK trials COV001 and COV002, including a single-blind randomized controlled phase 2/3 trial of AZD1222 (ChAdOx1 nCoV-19) in healthy adults. For TCRbeta chain sequencing, PBMC samples from trial participants were taken at day 0 and at day 28 after the second dose. The rearranged segments are TRBV2 and TRBJ2-3, with the D segment identity uncertain. Source: peripheral blood, taken on day 0 of AZD1222 vaccination. The receptor was isolated from an adult in good health. The CDR3 region has the sequence CASSVLSGTDTQYF. The DNA sequence is given as TGTGCCAGCAGTGTCCTGTCAGGCACAGATACGCAGTATTTT.